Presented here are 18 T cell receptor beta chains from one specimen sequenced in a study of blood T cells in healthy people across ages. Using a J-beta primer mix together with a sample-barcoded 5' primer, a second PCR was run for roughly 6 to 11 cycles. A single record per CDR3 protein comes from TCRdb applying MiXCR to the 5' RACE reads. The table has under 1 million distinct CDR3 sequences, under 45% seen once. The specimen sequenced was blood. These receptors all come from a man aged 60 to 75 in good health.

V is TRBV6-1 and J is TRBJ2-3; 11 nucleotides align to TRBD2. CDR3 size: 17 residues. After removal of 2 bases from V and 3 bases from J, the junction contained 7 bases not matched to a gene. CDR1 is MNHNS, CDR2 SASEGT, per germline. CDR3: CASSEMIAGGLTDTQYF. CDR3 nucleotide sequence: TGTGCCAGCAGTGAAATGATAGCGGGGGGGCTTACAGATACGCAGTATTTT.

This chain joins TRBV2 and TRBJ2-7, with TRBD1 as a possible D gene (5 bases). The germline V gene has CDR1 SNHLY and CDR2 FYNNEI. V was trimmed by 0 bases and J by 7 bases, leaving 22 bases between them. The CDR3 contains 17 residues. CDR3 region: CASSEAPVGLGVREQYF. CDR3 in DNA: TGTGCCAGCAGTGAAGCCCCGGTGGGGCTAGGGGTAAGAGAGCAGTACTTC.

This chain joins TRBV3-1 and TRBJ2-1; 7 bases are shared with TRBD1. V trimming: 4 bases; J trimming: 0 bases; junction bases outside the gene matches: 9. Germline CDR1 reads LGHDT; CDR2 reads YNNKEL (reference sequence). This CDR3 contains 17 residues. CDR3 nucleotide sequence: TGTGCCAGCAGCCCCTCCGGGACAGTAAACTCCTACAATGAGCAGTTCTTC. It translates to CASSPSGTVNSYNEQFF.

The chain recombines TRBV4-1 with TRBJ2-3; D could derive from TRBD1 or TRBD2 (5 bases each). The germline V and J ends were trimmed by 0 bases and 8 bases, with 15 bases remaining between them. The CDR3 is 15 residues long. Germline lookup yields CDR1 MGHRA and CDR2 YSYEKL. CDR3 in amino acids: CASSQEGTRRGTQYF. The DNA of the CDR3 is TGCGCCAGCAGCCAAGAAGGGACCAGACGAGGTACGCAGTATTTT.

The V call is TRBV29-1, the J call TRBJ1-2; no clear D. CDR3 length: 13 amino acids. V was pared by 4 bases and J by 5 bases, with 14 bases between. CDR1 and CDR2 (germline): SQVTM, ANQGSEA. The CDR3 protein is CSVGPGDMYGYTF. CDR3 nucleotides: TGCAGCGTTGGCCCCGGAGACATGTATGGCTACACCTTC.

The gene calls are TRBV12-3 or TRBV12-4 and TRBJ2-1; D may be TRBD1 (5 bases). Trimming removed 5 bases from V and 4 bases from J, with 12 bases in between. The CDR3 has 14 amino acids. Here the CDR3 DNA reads TGTGCCAGCAGTCCGAGACAGAAGTACAATGAGCAGTTCTTC. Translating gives CASSPRQKYNEQFF.

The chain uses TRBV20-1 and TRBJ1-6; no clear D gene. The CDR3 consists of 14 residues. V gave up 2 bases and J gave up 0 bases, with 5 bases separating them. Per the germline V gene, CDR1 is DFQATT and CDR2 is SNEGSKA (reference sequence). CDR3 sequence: CSARLPSYNSPLHF. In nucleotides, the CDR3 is TGCAGTGCTAGATTACCCTCCTATAATTCACCCCTCCACTTT.

The CDR3 coding sequence is TGTGCCAGCAGCCAGCAGACGGGCCCGAACACCGGGGAGCTGTTTTTT. It yields the protein CASSQQTGPNTGELFF. The rearrangement joins TRBV3-1 to TRBJ2-2; D unresolved. The germline V and J ends were trimmed by 3 bases and 0 bases, with 11 bases remaining between them. The CDR3 spans 16 residues. Germline V gene sequence: CDR1 LGHDT, CDR2 YNNKEL (reference sequence).

CDR3 amino acids: CSAKTLGGAWNEQFF. In nucleotides, the CDR3 is TGCAGTGCCAAAACCCTCGGGGGGGCTTGGAATGAGCAGTTCTTC. The V call is TRBV20-1, the J call TRBJ2-1; 8 positions match TRBD2. The V gene's germline CDR1 is DFQATT and CDR2 SNEGSKA (reference sequence). This CDR3 is built from 15 residues. After removal of 6 bases from V and 7 bases from J, the junction contained 14 bases not matched to a gene.

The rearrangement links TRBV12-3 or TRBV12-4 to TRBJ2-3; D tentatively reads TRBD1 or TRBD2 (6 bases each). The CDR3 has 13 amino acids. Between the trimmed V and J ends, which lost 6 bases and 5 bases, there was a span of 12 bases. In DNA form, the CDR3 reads TGTGCCAGCAGCTCGGGGGCGTTAGATACGCAGTATTTT. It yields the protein CASSSGALDTQYF.

The CDR3 nucleotides read TGTGCCAGCATGATGGGGCGGATGAACACTGAAGCTTTCTTT. Its translation: CASMMGRMNTEAFF. The J gene is TRBJ1-1, the V gene TRBV6-4, with D perhaps matching TRBD1 (5 bases). The CDR3 consists of 14 residues. With 7 bases removed from V and 0 bases from J, the gap between germline ends came to 12 bases. In germline, CDR1 is MRHNA, CDR2 SNTAGT.

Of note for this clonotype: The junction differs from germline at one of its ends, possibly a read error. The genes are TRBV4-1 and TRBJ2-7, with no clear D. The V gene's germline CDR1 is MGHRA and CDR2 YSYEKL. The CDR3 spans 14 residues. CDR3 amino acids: CASGQVDVIHEQYF. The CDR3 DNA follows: TGCGCCAGCGGCCAAGTCGACGTTATCCACGAGCAGTACTTC.

CDR3 region: CSARDPGVAKNIQYF. The CDR3 DNA reads TGCAGTGCTAGAGATCCGGGGGTAGCCAAAAACATTCAGTACTTC. This chain connects TRBV20-1 to TRBJ2-4, with a tentative D call TRBD2 (6 bases). This CDR3 spans 15 amino acids. The germline V and J ends were trimmed by 0 bases and 0 bases, with 9 bases remaining between them. Per the germline V gene, CDR1 is DFQATT and CDR2 is SNEGSKA (reference sequence).

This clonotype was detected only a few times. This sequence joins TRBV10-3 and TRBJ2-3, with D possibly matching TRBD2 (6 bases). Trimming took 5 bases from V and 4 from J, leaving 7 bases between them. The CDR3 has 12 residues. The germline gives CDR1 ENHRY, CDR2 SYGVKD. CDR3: CAISWDSDTQYF. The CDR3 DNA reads TGTGCCATCAGTTGGGACTCAGATACGCAGTATTTT.

CDR3 protein: CAISEQPVLGNSPLHF. CDR3 sequence (DNA): TGTGCCATCAGCGAACAGCCTGTATTGGGTAATTCACCCCTCCACTTT. The chain couples TRBV10-3 to TRBJ1-6; D remains ambiguous. The CDR3 contains 16 residues. Germline V gene data show CDR1 as ENHRY and CDR2 as SYGVKD. Trimming removed 6 bases at V and 6 bases at J, with 18 bases between.

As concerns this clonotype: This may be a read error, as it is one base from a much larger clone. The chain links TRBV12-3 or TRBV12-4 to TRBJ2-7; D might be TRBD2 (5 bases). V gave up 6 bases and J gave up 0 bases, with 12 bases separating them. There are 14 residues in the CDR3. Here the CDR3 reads CASSHVGSSYEQYF. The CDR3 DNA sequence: TGTGCCAGCAGCCACGTGGGGAGCTCCTACGAGCAGTACTTC.

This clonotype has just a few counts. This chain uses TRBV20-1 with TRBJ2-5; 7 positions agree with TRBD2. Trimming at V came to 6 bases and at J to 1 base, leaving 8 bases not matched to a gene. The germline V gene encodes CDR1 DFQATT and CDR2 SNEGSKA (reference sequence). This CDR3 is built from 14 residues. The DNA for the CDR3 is TGCAGTGCAGAAGACCGGGGGGTCCAAGAGACCCAGTACTTC. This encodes CSAEDRGVQETQYF.

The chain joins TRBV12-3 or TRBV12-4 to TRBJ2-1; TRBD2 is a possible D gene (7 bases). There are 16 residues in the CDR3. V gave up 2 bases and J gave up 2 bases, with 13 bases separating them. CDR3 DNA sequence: TGTGCCAGCAGTTTATTGGGGGGGCGACCCTACAATGAGCAGTTCTTC. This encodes CASSLLGGRPYNEQFF.